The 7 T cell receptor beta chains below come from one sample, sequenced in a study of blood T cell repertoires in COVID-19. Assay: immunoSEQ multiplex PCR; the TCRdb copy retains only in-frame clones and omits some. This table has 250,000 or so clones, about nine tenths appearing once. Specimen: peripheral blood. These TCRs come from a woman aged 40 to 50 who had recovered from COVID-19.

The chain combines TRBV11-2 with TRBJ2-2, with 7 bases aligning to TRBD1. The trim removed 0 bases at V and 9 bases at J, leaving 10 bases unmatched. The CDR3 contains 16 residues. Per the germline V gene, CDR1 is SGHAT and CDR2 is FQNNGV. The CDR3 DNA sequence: TGTGCCAGCAGCTTAGATCGGCCAGGGGGACACCGGGAGCTGTTTTTT. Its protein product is CASSLDRPGGHRELFF.

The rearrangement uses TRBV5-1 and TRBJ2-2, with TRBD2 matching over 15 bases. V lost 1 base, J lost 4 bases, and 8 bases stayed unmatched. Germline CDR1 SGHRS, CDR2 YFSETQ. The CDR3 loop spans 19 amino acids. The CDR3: CASSLRGLAGGTFTGELFF. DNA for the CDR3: TGCGCCAGCAGCTTGAGGGGACTAGCGGGGGGAACATTCACCGGGGAGCTGTTTTTT.

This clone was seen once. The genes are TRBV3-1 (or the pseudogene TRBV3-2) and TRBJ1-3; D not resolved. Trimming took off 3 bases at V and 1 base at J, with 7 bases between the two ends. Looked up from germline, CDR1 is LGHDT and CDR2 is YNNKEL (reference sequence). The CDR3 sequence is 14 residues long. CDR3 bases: TGTGCCAGCAGCCACCGGGGTTCTGGAAACACCATATATTTT. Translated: CASSHRGSGNTIYF.

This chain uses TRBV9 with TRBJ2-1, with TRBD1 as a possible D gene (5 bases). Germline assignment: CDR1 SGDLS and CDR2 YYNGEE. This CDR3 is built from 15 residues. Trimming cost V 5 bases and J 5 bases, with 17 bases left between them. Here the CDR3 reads CASRPRLTGNNEQFF. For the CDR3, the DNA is TGTGCCAGCAGGCCTAGACTTACAGGTAACAATGAGCAGTTCTTC.

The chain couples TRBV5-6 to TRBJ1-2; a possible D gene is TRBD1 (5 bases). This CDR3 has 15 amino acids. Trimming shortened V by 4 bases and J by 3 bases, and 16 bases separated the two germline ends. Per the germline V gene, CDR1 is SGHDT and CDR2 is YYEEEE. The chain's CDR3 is CASSPDARAYYGYTF. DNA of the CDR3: TGTGCCAGCAGCCCTGACGCCAGGGCTTACTATGGCTACACCTTC. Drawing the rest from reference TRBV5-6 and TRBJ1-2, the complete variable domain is DAGVTQSPTHLIKTRGQQVTLRCSPKSGHDTVSWYQQALGQGPQFIFQYYEEEERQRGNFPDRFSGHQFPNYSSELNVNALLLGDSALYLCASSPDARAYYGYTFGSGTRLTVV.

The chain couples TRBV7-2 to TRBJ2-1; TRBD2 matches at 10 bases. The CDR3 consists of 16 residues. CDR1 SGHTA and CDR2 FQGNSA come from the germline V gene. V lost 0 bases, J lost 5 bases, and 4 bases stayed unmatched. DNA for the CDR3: TGTGCCAGCAGCTTAGCGGCTAGCGGGGGAGACAATGAGCAGTTCTTC. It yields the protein CASSLAASGGDNEQFF.

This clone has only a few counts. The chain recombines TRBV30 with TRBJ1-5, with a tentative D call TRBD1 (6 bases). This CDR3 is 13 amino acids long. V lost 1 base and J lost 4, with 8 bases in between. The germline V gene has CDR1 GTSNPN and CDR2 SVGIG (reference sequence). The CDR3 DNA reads TGTGCCTGGAGTGGGGGGCCGAATCAGCCCCAGCATTTT. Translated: CAWSGGPNQPQHF.